The 12 T cell receptor beta chains below all came from one sample that was sequenced in a study of neurological immune-mediated disorders. The time point denotes: longitudinal time-point 3. TCRdb analysed the 5' RACE reads with MiXCR anew, one entry per CDR3 protein. Found here are about 45,000 distinct CDR3 sequences, less than 15% of them singletons; the top ten hold over 10%. The sample taken for sequencing was PBMCs. These receptors were taken from a young man in good health.

This clonotype was seen at least ten times. The chain couples TRBV15 to TRBJ2-7, with D possibly TRBD2 on 6 matching bases. The ends were cut back, 5 bases at V and 5 bases at J, with 16 bases in the middle. The CDR3 covers 14 residues. CDR1 and CDR2 from the germline V gene are LNHNV and YYDKDF (reference sequence). The CDR3 region has the DNA TGTGCCACCAGCCCCCAGACCTGGGAGGACGAGCAGTACTTC. Protein product: CATSPQTWEDEQYF. Combining the CDR3 with reference TRBV15 and TRBJ2-7 gives the whole variable domain DAMVIQNPRYQVTQFGKPVTLSCSQTLNHNVMYWYQQKSSQAPKLLFHYYDKDFNNEADTPDNFQSRRPNTSFCFLDIRSPGLGDTAMYLCATSPQTWEDEQYFGPGTRLTVT.

This clonotype was counted at least ten times. The chain couples TRBV7-6 to TRBJ2-3, with 9 nucleotides matching TRBD2. Losses at the gene ends were 5 bases for V and 3 bases for J; bases not matched to a gene: 12. The CDR3 runs to 17 residues. The germline gives CDR1 SGHVS, CDR2 FNYEAQ. DNA for the CDR3: TGTGCCAGCAGCCTACTAGTTAGCGGGAGTGTGACAGATACGCAGTATTTT. Translation gives CASSLLVSGSVTDTQYF. Using reference TRBV7-6 and TRBJ2-3 for the parts outside the CDR3, the full variable domain is GAGVSQSPRYKVTKRGQDVALRCDPISGHVSLYWYRQALGQGPEFLTYFNYEAQQDKSGLPNDRFSAERPEGSISTLTIQRTEQRDSAMYRCASSLLVSGSVTDTQYFGPGTRLTVL.

Many counts were recorded for this clonotype. The chain recombines TRBV29-1 with TRBJ2-7; 7 positions match TRBD2. The CDR3 consists of 11 residues. CDR1 SQVTM and CDR2 ANQGSEA come from the germline V gene. The V gene end was trimmed by 7 bases and the J gene end by 3 bases; junction bases not matched to a gene: 3. The CDR3 here is CSGASGYEQYF. The CDR3 DNA is TGCAGCGGCGCTAGCGGCTACGAGCAGTACTTC.

A few counts support this clonotype. V gene TRBV20-1 combines with J gene TRBJ2-5; 8 bases line up with TRBD1. The CDR3 has 15 amino acids. Germline CDR1 is DFQATT and CDR2 is SNEGSKA (reference sequence). Trimming took 0 bases from V and 2 from J; bases not matched to a gene: 5. In DNA form, the CDR3 reads TGCAGTGCTAGAGATGGGACAGGCCTACAAGAGACCCAGTACTTC. It encodes CSARDGTGLQETQYF.

The CDR3 region is CASSPPKGGSTEAFF. CDR3 bases: TGTGCCAGCTCACCACCGAAGGGGGGGAGCACTGAAGCTTTCTTT. The chain combines TRBV18 with TRBJ1-1; tentative D call: TRBD1 (6 bases). Germline values: CDR1 KGHSH, CDR2 LQKENI. Deletions cut 0 bases from V and 4 bases from J, with 12 bases between. The CDR3 extends over 15 amino acids.

Within the sample, this clonotype is medium-sized. The CDR3 loop is CSGIAGRGDTGELFF. Here the CDR3 DNA reads TGCAGTGGCATCGCTGGAAGAGGTGACACCGGGGAGCTGTTTTTT. The genes are TRBV20-1 and TRBJ2-2; unclear D gene. Trimming stripped 7 bases from V and 3 bases from J, with 18 bases between. Germline CDR1 and CDR2: DFQATT and SNEGSKA (reference sequence). The CDR3 runs to 15 residues.

This clonotype was detected ten times or more. The rearrangement links TRBV27 to TRBJ2-1; the D is unclear. The germline V gene encodes CDR1 MNHEY and CDR2 SMNVEV (reference sequence). The CDR3 totals 15 residues. Trimming shortened V by 4 bases and J by 4 bases, and 14 bases separated the two germline ends. The CDR3 DNA follows: TGTGCCAGCAGTTCCATCACAGCGACTTACAATGAGCAGTTCTTC. Translation: CASSSITATYNEQFF.

This clonotype occurred many times. The J gene is TRBJ2-7, the V gene TRBV2, with unresolved D. CDR1 and CDR2 from the germline V gene are SNHLY and FYNNEI. CDR3 length: 11 residues. The V and J ends lost 3 bases and 4 bases respectively, with 4 bases between them. This chain's CDR3 is CASSEYYEQYF. The CDR3 DNA follows: TGTGCCAGCAGTGAGTATTACGAGCAGTACTTC.

This clonotype was counted between two and nine times. As DNA, the CDR3 is TGTGCCAGCAGCCCTGAGACTAGCGGCCAAGAGACCCAGTACTTC. The encoded protein is CASSPETSGQETQYF. V and J are TRBV7-9 and TRBJ2-5; 9 nucleotides match TRBD2. Germline assignment: CDR1 SEHNR and CDR2 FQNEAQ (reference sequence). The CDR3 is 15 amino acids. V was clipped by 5 bases and J by 1 base; unmatched bases: 5.

This clonotype was found many times. V gene TRBV5-1 combines with J gene TRBJ2-1; D tentatively fits TRBD1 or TRBD2 (5 bases each). Trimming took off 0 bases at V and 2 bases at J, with 9 bases between the two ends. The V gene's germline CDR1 is SGHRS and CDR2 YFSETQ. The length of the CDR3 is 15 residues. CDR3 nucleotide sequence: TGCGCCAGCAGCTTGGGTCGGGACCCCTACAATGAGCAGTTCTTC. Translated: CASSLGRDPYNEQFF. The full variable domain, completed using reference TRBV5-1 and TRBJ2-1, is KAGVTQTPRYLIKTRGQQVTLSCSPISGHRSVSWYQQTPGQGLQFLFEYFSETQRNKGNFPGRFSGRQFSNSRSEMNVSTLELGDSALYLCASSLGRDPYNEQFFGPGTRLTVL.

This clonotype was seen ten or more times. V gene TRBV5-1 combines with J gene TRBJ2-1, with TRBD2 identical over 11 bases. The CDR3 contains 15 residues. The ends lost 3 bases at V and 4 bases at J; junction bases unmatched: 3. Germline V gives CDR1 SGHRS, CDR2 YFSETQ. The CDR3 DNA is TGCGCCAGCAGCTCGGGACTAGCGGAATACAATGAGCAGTTCTTC. Amino acids: CASSSGLAEYNEQFF.

This clonotype showed up many times. The genes are TRBV7-6 and TRBJ2-2; D is perhaps TRBD1 or TRBD2 (5 bases each). Between the trimmed V and J ends, which lost 3 bases and 0 bases, there was a span of 14 bases. This CDR3 is 17 amino acids long. From germline, CDR1 is SGHVS and CDR2 FNYEAQ. The CDR3 coding sequence is TGTGCCAGCAGCTTCCGGGACGGGCGCGCGAACACCGGGGAGCTGTTTTTT. Encoded protein: CASSFRDGRANTGELFF. The variable domain in full, with the rest retrieved from reference TRBV7-6 and TRBJ2-2, is GAGVSQSPRYKVTKRGQDVALRCDPISGHVSLYWYRQALGQGPEFLTYFNYEAQQDKSGLPNDRFSAERPEGSISTLTIQRTEQRDSAMYRCASSFRDGRANTGELFFGEGSRLTVL.